This T cell receptor beta chain was recovered during a study of low-dose radiotherapy and immunotherapy resistance in tumors (dated by TCRdb to 2021 to 2024). In the study overall: Patients in Cohort 1 were given 0.5 Gy per fraction every 2 weeks, and the prescribed total PTV dose was 6.5 Gy. In Cohort 2, 1 Gy per fraction was delivered every two weeks, for a total of 13 Gy over 26 weeks. Patients were given nivolumab as a 240 mg flat dose every two weeks and ipilimumab at 1 mg/kg every six weeks, with both drugs delivered intravenously. Intravenous cyclophosphamide at 200 mg/m2 was administered every two weeks, one day ahead of each radiation and immunotherapy administration. Aspirin 300 mg was taken orally once daily by patients for four cycles, starting on cycle 1 day 1. The trial did not randomize participants into treatment groups. Eight patients were included in the translational analysis: three from the first dose cohort and the first five from the second dose cohort.

In light of the paper, this sample's time point label describes: after trial treatment. The treatment or condition label corresponds to: LDRT plus nivolumab, ipilimumab, low-dose cyclophosphamide and aspirin (RACIN trial). Donors were enrolled in RACIN, a single-arm phase I dose-escalation trial in which nivolumab, ipilimumab, aspirin, low-dose cyclophosphamide and low-dose radiotherapy were combined. To be eligible, a patient needed to have an advanced solid tumor that was TIL-negative. Worth noting for this clonotype: What antigen it recognizes has not been identified. Base qualities are not recorded, but no much larger clone differs from it by a single base.

Sequenced on an Illumina HiSeq 2500. First-strand cDNA was synthesized with Superscript III and a set of TRAV- and TRBV-specific primers, covering both TCRalpha and TCRbeta chains. A roughly 18-cycle PCR with Phusion amplified the TCRs, pairing a constant-region primer with the adapter that was attached to the V primers. The MessageAmp II aRNA Amplification Kit was used to amplify the isolated mRNA, with in vitro transcription run for 16 hours at 37 degrees C. The Dynabeads mRNA DIRECT Purification Kit was used to isolate mRNA for TCR sequencing. Indexed Illumina adapters were added in a second approximately 27-cycle Phusion PCR, and the resulting products were purified with AMPure XP beads. In the original analysis: Using custom Perl scripts, TCR sequences that encoded the same protein were pooled, out-of-frame sequences were dropped, and the abundance of each clonotype was calculated. The analysis excluded TCR sequences that were supported by just one read. Shannon entropy, Gini index, clonality, richness, and the frequency of TCRs shared between repertoires were included as repertoire metrics. In-frame beta chains were kept once TCRdb had trimmed the public reads at Q25 with fastp and called clones with MiXCR. Here each entry gathers all rows of one CDR3 protein and keeps the most common genes and DNA. For this entry, the V and J calls and clone size follow TCRdb and not the study's own pipeline. The table for this sample lists about 30,000 distinct CDR3 sequences; approximately 54% of them were counted only once. Around 6% of the sample is taken by the ten largest.

The clonotype comes from a male donor with gallbladder cancer. The sequenced sample was PBMCs, obtained after low-dose radiotherapy plus immunotherapy.

CDR3 reads: CSALAGRGDEQYF. The DNA reads as follows: TGCAGTGCACTAGCGGGTCGGGGCGACGAGCAGTACTTC. The chain joins TRBV20-1 to TRBJ2-7, with 9 junctional bases fitting TRBD2. From the germline V gene (reference sequence), CDR1 is DFQATT and CDR2 is SNEGSKA. The CDR3 has 13 amino acids, counting the end cysteine and phenylalanine. The retained sequence is limited to the CDR3, 39 bases, with the frame set at the first base. Trimmed from V: 6 bases; trimmed from J: 5 bases; junction bases lacking a gene match: 8.